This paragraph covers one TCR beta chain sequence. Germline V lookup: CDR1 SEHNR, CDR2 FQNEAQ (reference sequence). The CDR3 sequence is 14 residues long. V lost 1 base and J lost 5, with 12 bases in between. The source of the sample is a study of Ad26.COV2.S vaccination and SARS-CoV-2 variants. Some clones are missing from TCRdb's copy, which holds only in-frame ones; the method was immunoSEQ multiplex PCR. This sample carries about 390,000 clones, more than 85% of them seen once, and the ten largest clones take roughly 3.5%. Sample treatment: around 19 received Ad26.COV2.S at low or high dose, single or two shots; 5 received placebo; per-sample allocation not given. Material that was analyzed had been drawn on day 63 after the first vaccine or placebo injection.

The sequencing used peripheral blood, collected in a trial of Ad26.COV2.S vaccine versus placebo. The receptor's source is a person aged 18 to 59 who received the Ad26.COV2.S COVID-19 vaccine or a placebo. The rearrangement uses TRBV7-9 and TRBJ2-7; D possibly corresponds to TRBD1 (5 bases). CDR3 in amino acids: CASSLEGVQDEQYF. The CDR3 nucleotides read TGTGCCAGCAGCTTAGAAGGGGTACAGGACGAGCAGTACTTC.